A single sample gave rise to the 26 T cell receptor beta chains below, sequenced in a study of cytomegalovirus exposure and HLA in healthy donors (dated by TCRdb to the late 2010s). Library prep was done by the immunoSEQ multiplex PCR assay. For the multiplex PCR, a mixture combining 60 forward primers for TCR Vbeta segments and 13 reverse primers for TCR Jbeta segments was used. TCRdb provides this immuneACCESS table in a form limited to in-frame rearrangements. Some clones are lacking; in checked studies, under half of them reflect an unresolved V gene, and why the rest are absent is not known. This sample holds around 200,000 clones; more than 75% were observed only once. The top ten clonotypes cover about 0.84% of the sample. What was sequenced was PBMCs. The receptors stem from a woman under 30 in good health and CMV-seronegative.

This sequence joins TRBV7-9 and TRBJ1-1, with 10 bases aligning to TRBD1. CDR1 is SEHNR and CDR2 is FQNEAQ in the germline V gene (reference sequence). The CDR3 extends over 15 amino acids. Trimming took 4 bases from V and 6 from J; bases not matched to a gene: 8. CDR3 amino acids: CASSWIGQGGPEAFF. As DNA, the CDR3 is TGTGCCAGCAGCTGGATAGGACAGGGGGGGCCTGAAGCTTTCTTT.

The chain is built from TRBV5-1 and TRBJ2-3; a possible D gene is TRBD2 (5 bases). CDR3 size: 14 residues. The germline V gene encodes CDR1 SGHRS and CDR2 YFSETQ. V gave up 0 bases and J gave up 4 bases, with 9 bases separating them. The CDR3 DNA sequence: TGCGCCAGCAGCTTGGACCCGGGATCAGATACGCAGTATTTT. Translated: CASSLDPGSDTQYF.

The J gene is TRBJ2-5, the V gene TRBV4-1, with a tentative D call TRBD1 (6 bases). Per the germline V gene, CDR1 is MGHRA and CDR2 is YSYEKL. Between the trimmed V and J ends, which lost 4 bases and 1 base, there was a span of 10 bases. This CDR3 has 14 amino acids. The CDR3 region is CASSPGAFQETQYF. The CDR3 region has the DNA TGCGCCAGCAGCCCAGGGGCCTTCCAAGAGACCCAGTACTTC.

In DNA, the CDR3 is TGTGCCAGCAGCGTAGACAGGGTCGCTTGGGGAGAGACCCAGTACTTC. Translation: CASSVDRVAWGETQYF. The genes are TRBV9 and TRBJ2-5; possible D gene TRBD1, 6 bases. The CDR3 has 16 residues. Trimming pared 0 bases from V and 4 bases from J, leaving 16 bases between. Germline CDR1 and CDR2: SGDLS and YYNGEE.

The chain couples TRBV5-5 to TRBJ1-4; D perhaps matches TRBD1 (5 bases). CDR1 and CDR2 (germline): SGHKS, YYEKEE (reference sequence). Deletions cut 2 bases from V and 0 bases from J, with 11 bases between. This CDR3 is 16 amino acids long. The CDR3, as DNA: TGTGCCAGCAGCTTTCAGGGCCCAGCAACTAATGAAAAACTGTTTTTT. Protein: CASSFQGPATNEKLFF.

This rearrangement joins TRBV12-5 to TRBJ2-2; the match to TRBD2 covers 7 bases. The V segment lost 6 bases and the J segment 2 bases; nucleotides outside the gene matches: 9. The CDR3 contains 16 residues. In germline, CDR1 is LGHNT, CDR2 FRNRAP. The CDR3 DNA sequence: TGTGCTAGTGGGGGTCCGGGACTACCAAACACCGGGGAGCTGTTTTTT. Its protein is CASGGPGLPNTGELFF.

The chain joins TRBV6-1 to TRBJ2-3; 11 nucleotides align to TRBD1. The CDR3 contains 15 residues. The germline gives CDR1 MNHNS, CDR2 SASEGT. With V trimmed by 9 bases and J by 6 bases, 11 bases remained unmatched. The CDR3 loop reads CASSRDRGTGDTQYF. Written as DNA, the CDR3 is TGTGCCAGTTCCCGGGACAGGGGGACGGGGGATACGCAGTATTTT.

This chain links TRBV5-7 with TRBJ2-7; 8 bases match TRBD1. TRBV5-7 is marked as an open reading frame, function uncertain. The CDR3 runs 12 residues. V lost 10 bases and J lost 3; bases outside the gene matches: 6. The CDR3 DNA is TGTGCCGATTGGGACAGGATCTACGAGCAGTACTTC. Its protein is CADWDRIYEQYF.

This clone was seen a few times. The V gene is TRBV5-5, the J gene TRBJ2-7, with a weak D call TRBD2 (5 bases). The CDR3 covers 14 residues. Per the germline V gene, CDR1 is SGHKS and CDR2 is YYEKEE (reference sequence). V lost 5 bases and J 4 bases, leaving 16 bases between the germline ends. The CDR3 DNA is TGTGCCAGCAGTCTTGCCGGGGTGCCTTACGAGCAGTACTTC. As protein: CASSLAGVPYEQYF.

The chain uses TRBV30 and TRBJ2-1; a weak D match, TRBD2 (6 bases). The CDR3 extends over 12 amino acids. The germline gives CDR1 GTSNPN, CDR2 SVGIG (reference sequence). The CDR3 here is CAISGGRNEQFF. The CDR3 nucleotides are TGTGCTATATCCGGGGGTCGCAATGAGCAGTTCTTC. Full variable domain (outside the CDR3, taken from reference TRBV30 and TRBJ2-1): SQTIHQWPATLVQPVGSPLSLECTVEGTSNPNLYWYRQAAGRGLQLLFYSVGIGQISSEVPQNLSASRPQDRQFILSSKKLLLSDSGFYLCAISGGRNEQFFGPGTRLTVL.

This sequence joins TRBV30 and TRBJ1-5; D is undetermined. Germline values: CDR1 GTSNPN, CDR2 SVGIG (reference sequence). V lost 7 bases to trimming and J lost 2 bases, with 12 bases between them. This CDR3 is 13 amino acids long. CDR3 loop: CASQDGGNQPQHF. CDR3 bases: TGTGCCTCGCAGGACGGGGGCAATCAGCCCCAGCATTTT.

The chain employs TRBV5-1 and TRBJ2-3; 13 nucleotides line up with TRBD2. The ends lost 4 bases at V and 0 bases at J; junction bases unmatched: 5. The CDR3 totals 17 residues. CDR1 SGHRS and CDR2 YFSETQ come from the germline V gene. For the CDR3, the DNA is TGCGCCAGCAGCCGGACTAGCGGGGGTCCTAGCACAGATACGCAGTATTTT. It translates to CASSRTSGGPSTDTQYF.

The chain links TRBV5-1 to TRBJ2-3, with 13 bases lining up with TRBD2. Germline V gene sequence: CDR1 SGHRS, CDR2 YFSETQ. The CDR3 extends over 18 amino acids. The V gene end was trimmed by 0 bases and the J gene end by 1 base; junction bases not matched to a gene: 5. The CDR3 region is CASSLAGTSGAGTDTQYF. In DNA, the CDR3 is TGCGCCAGCAGCTTGGCCGGGACTAGCGGGGCCGGCACAGATACGCAGTATTTT.

CDR3 DNA: TGTGCCAGCAGGGGGCCGAGGGACAGGGGGCTGGATGAGCAGTTCTTC. It codes for CASRGPRDRGLDEQFF. The genes are TRBV2 and TRBJ2-1; 12 bases line up with TRBD1. The germline gives CDR1 SNHLY, CDR2 FYNNEI. CDR3 length equals 16 residues. Trimming at V came to 6 bases and at J to 8 bases, leaving 11 bases not matched to a gene.

In DNA form, the CDR3 reads TGTGCCGTCAGCGGTTGGTTGGTAGCGACAGAGACCCAGTACTTC. Residues: CAVSGWLVATETQYF. This chain uses TRBV11-2 with TRBJ2-5, with D possibly matching TRBD2 (5 bases). Germline V gene data show CDR1 as SGHAT and CDR2 as FQNNGV. The CDR3 is 15 amino acids. The ends were cut back, 11 bases at V and 4 bases at J, with 23 bases in the middle.

The chain combines TRBV29-1 with TRBJ1-5; a possible D gene is TRBD1 (6 bases). The CDR3 covers 14 residues. Trimming cost V 6 bases and J 2 bases, with 14 bases left between them. Germline assignment: CDR1 SQVTM and CDR2 ANQGSEA. CDR3 amino acids: CSVLTGFGNQPQHF. CDR3 coding DNA: TGCAGCGTGCTAACAGGGTTTGGCAATCAGCCCCAGCATTTT.

The gene calls are TRBV7-6 and TRBJ2-7; 8 nucleotides agree with TRBD1. The CDR3 contains 15 residues. Trimming at V came to 1 base and at J to 3 bases, leaving 5 bases not matched to a gene. The V gene's germline CDR1 is SGHVS and CDR2 FNYEAQ. The CDR3 region has the DNA TGTGCCAGCAGCTTAGAAGGACAGGGCAACTACGAGCAGTACTTC. It is translated as CASSLEGQGNYEQYF.

This sequence joins TRBV11-2 and TRBJ1-6; the D is unclear. CDR1 and CDR2 (germline): SGHAT, FQNNGV. The V gene lost 1 base and the J gene lost 7 bases, with 11 bases spanning the gap. CDR3 size: 15 residues. CDR3 protein: CASSLAPTRNSPLHF. The CDR3 DNA is TGTGCCAGCAGCTTAGCTCCGACGAGGAATTCACCCCTCCACTTT. The whole variable domain, filled in from reference TRBV11-2 and TRBJ1-6, reads EAGVAQSPRYKIIEKRQSVAFWCNPISGHATLYWYQQILGQGPKLLIQFQNNGVVDDSQLPKDRFSAERLKGVDSTLKIQPAKLEDSAVYLCASSLAPTRNSPLHFGNGTRLTVT.

The rearrangement links TRBV4-1 to TRBJ1-1, with unresolved D. The CDR3 spans 14 residues. V lost 0 bases and J 5 bases, leaving 10 bases between the germline ends. Per germline, CDR1 MGHRA and CDR2 YSYEKL. CDR3 sequence: CASSQDTSQTEAFF. As DNA, the CDR3 is TGCGCCAGCAGCCAAGATACTAGCCAAACTGAAGCTTTCTTT.

This clone was seen just once. The chain combines TRBV28 with TRBJ2-3, with D possibly matching TRBD2 (6 bases). CDR1 is MDHEN and CDR2 is SYDVKM in the germline V gene. The ends were cut back, 3 bases at V and 2 bases at J, with 12 bases in the middle. The CDR3 consists of 15 residues. The CDR3 loop is CASSLPSDYTDTQYF. In DNA form, the CDR3 reads TGTGCCAGCAGTTTGCCTAGCGATTACACAGATACGCAGTATTTT.

In the case of this clone: At the DNA level, this CDR3 is encoded by other sequences in the same sample as well. The V call is TRBV18, the J call TRBJ1-2; D is possibly TRBD1 (6 bases). This CDR3 region has 13 residues. V was cut by 2 bases and J by 2 bases, with 6 bases left in between. In germline, CDR1 is KGHSH, CDR2 LQKENI. The CDR3 sequence: CASSPDRNYGYTF. CDR3 sequence (DNA): TGTGCCAGCTCACCAGACAGGAACTATGGCTACACCTTC.

The chain has TRBV7-9 and TRBJ2-2, with 7 bases fitting TRBD2. Germline loops: CDR1 SEHNR, CDR2 FQNEAQ (reference sequence). Unmatched junction bases numbered 5, after V lost 2 bases and J lost 5 bases. The CDR3 loop spans 15 amino acids. In DNA, the CDR3 is TGTGCCAGCAGCTTAAGCGGGATAATAACCGGGGAGCTGTTTTTT. Amino acids: CASSLSGIITGELFF.

This chain connects TRBV5-1 to TRBJ1-2, with 10 bases matching TRBD1. CDR3 size: 17 residues. Trimming took 5 bases from V and 2 from J; bases not matched to a gene: 12. The germline gives CDR1 SGHRS, CDR2 YFSETQ. The CDR3 sequence: CASRGVGQGTSNYGYTF. The DNA of the CDR3 is TGCGCCAGCAGGGGTGTGGGACAGGGGACTTCGAACTATGGCTACACCTTC.

The gene calls are TRBV7-9 and TRBJ1-4; D perhaps matches TRBD1 (5 bases). Trimming shortened V by 5 bases and J by 2 bases, and 9 bases separated the two germline ends. This CDR3 has 14 residues. The germline V gene has CDR1 SEHNR and CDR2 FQNEAQ (reference sequence). CDR3 protein: CASSRTSTNEKLFF. CDR3 bases: TGTGCCAGCAGCCGGACATCCACTAATGAAAAACTGTTTTTT.

About this clone itself: In the same sample, other DNA sequences code for this CDR3. The CDR3 region is CASSQGLAGSYEQYF. The CDR3 bases are TGTGCCAGCAGCCAAGGACTAGCGGGTTCCTACGAGCAGTACTTC. The J gene is TRBJ2-7, the V gene TRBV4-2, with 10 bases identical to TRBD2. The CDR3 extends over 15 amino acids. CDR1 is LGHNA and CDR2 is YNFKEQ in the germline V gene. Trimming at V came to 1 base and at J to 1 base, leaving 1 base not matched to a gene.

The chain is built from TRBV5-6 and TRBJ2-1; D might be TRBD1 (6 bases). The germline gives CDR1 SGHDT, CDR2 YYEEEE. The V end was cut by 3 bases, the J end by 3 bases, with 13 bases between. This CDR3 has 15 residues. The DNA for the CDR3 is TGTGCCAGCAGCTCCACAGGGAGAAACTACAATGAGCAGTTCTTC. This gives the protein CASSSTGRNYNEQFF. Full variable domain (missing parts from reference TRBV5-6 and TRBJ2-1): DAGVTQSPTHLIKTRGQQVTLRCSPKSGHDTVSWYQQALGQGPQFIFQYYEEEERQRGNFPDRFSGHQFPNYSSELNVNALLLGDSALYLCASSSTGRNYNEQFFGPGTRLTVL.